The TCR beta chain under discussion was sequenced for a study of T cell responses to AZD1222 COVID-19 vaccine. Study results and limitations: Seropositive status at baseline applied to only a handful of AZD1222 recipients. The reported proportion of spike-specific TCRs targeting unmutated variant regions was nearly half. Donors were chiefly white British, with a greater number of females, and clonal diversity was perhaps underestimated.

Profiled with immunoSEQ multiplex PCR; TCRdb holds only in-frame clones, not every one. The sample has around 110,000 clones, 80% to 90% seen once; the top ten hold approximately 3.4%. Turning to this clone: No antigen is known for it.

Trimming removed 5 bases from V and 1 base from J, with 15 bases in between. This CDR3 spans 16 amino acids. CDR1 is SGDLS, CDR2 YYNGEE, per germline. This TCR derives from an adult in good health. J is TRBJ2-2 and V is TRBV9, with D maybe TRBD1 (6 bases). Material: peripheral blood, obtained on day 0 of AZD1222 vaccination. DNA for the CDR3: TGTGCCAGCAGGTTTGGAAACAGGGAGAACACCGGGGAGCTGTTTTTT. Its protein is CASRFGNRENTGELFF.